This TCR beta chain was observed in a study of shared clonotypes between healthy human individuals. The CDR3 runs 12 residues. The germline gives CDR1 SQVTM, CDR2 ANQGSEA. The input for sorted-subset replicate PCRs was about 210 ng DNA, some 28,000 T cell genomes. Only in-frame clones appear in the TCRdb table, and some are missing; sequencing was by immunoSEQ multiplex PCR. This table holds 2 million to 3 million clones, over 85% found once. As to this clone: Its antigen is not identified. Sequence at one end of the junction differs from germline and may be a read error.

Study-level results: Estimated clonotype richness was generally higher in naive than memory subsets.

Healthy and HIV-negative, the adult donors had no recent acute infections or vaccinations. Subsets obtained from CD4+ cells comprised CD45RA+ naive and CD45RA-negative memory cells. J is TRBJ1-1 and V is TRBV29-1; a possible D gene is TRBD1 (6 bases). This TCR was recovered from a man younger than 30 in good health. Some clones in this sample may be carry-over from other donors' samples. Sequenced material: naive CD4+ T cells from PBMCs. Subset indicated: CD45RA+ positively selected. CDR3 in DNA: TGCAGCTTCCTTTGGGGGCTCCATTTATTATCGTTT. Its protein product is CSFLWGLHLLSF.